The following is a T cell receptor (beta chain) sequence with its context. Its antigen is still unknown. The sample belongs to a study of T cell responses to AZD1222 COVID-19 vaccine. Study-wide results and caveats: Dominant CD4 TCR responses targeted spike regions 160-218 and 743-854. The sample set comprised mostly white British donors with more females, and clonal diversity was possibly underestimated.

The CDR3 runs 14 residues. J was trimmed by 4 bases and V by 6 bases; bases with no gene match: 7. Germline V CDR1 and CDR2: SEHNR, FQNEAQ (reference sequence). Profiling relied on immunoSEQ multiplex PCR, and the TCRdb table lists in-frame clones only, not all of them. This table holds about 120,000 clones, about 92% found once. The receptor comes from an adult in good health. V usage is TRBV7-9 and J usage is TRBJ1-1; 8 nucleotides line up with TRBD1. The sequenced sample was peripheral blood, obtained on day 0 of MenACWY control vaccination. The DNA for the CDR3 is TGTGCCAGCAGTTGGGGACAGGCGAGCACTGAAGCTTTCTTT. Its protein product is CASSWGQASTEAFF.